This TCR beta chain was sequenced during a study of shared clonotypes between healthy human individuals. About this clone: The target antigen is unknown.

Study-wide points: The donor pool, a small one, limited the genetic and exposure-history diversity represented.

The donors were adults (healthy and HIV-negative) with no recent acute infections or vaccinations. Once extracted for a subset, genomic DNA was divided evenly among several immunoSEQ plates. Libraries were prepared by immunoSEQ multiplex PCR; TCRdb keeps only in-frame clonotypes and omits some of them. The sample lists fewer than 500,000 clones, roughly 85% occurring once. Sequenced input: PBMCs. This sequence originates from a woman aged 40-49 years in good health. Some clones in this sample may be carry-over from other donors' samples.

CDR3 region: CASSPVVEGHYGYTF. CDR3 coding DNA: TGTGCCAGCTCACCGGTCGTCGAGGGCCACTATGGCTACACCTTC. The chain combines TRBV18 with TRBJ1-2, with D unresolved. Trimming removed 3 bases from V and 3 bases from J, with 14 bases in between. CDR1 is KGHSH, CDR2 LQKENI, per germline. The CDR3 loop spans 15 amino acids.